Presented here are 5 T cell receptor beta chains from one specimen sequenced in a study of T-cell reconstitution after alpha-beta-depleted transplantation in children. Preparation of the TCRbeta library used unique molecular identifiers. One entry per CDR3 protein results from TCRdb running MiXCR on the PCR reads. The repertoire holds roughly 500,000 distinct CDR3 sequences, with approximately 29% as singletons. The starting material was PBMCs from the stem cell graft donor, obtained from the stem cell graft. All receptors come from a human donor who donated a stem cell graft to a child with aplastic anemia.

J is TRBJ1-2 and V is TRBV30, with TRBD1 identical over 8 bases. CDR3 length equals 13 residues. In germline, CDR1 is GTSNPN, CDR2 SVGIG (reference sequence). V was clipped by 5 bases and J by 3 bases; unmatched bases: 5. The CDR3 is CAWEDRVDYGYTF. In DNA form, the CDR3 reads TGTGCCTGGGAGGACAGGGTGGACTATGGCTACACCTTC.

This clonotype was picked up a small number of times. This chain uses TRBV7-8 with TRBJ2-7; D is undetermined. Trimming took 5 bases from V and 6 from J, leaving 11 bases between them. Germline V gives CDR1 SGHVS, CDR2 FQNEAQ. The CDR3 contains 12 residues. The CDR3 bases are TGTGCCAGCAGCCTTGAGGTTGGCGAGCAGTACTTC. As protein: CASSLEVGEQYF.

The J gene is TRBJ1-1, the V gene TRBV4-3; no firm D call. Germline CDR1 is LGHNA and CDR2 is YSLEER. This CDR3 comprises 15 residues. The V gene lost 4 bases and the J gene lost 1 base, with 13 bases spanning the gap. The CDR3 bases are TGCGCCAGCAGCCGTCCGGGCCTTAAGAACACTGAAGCTTTCTTT. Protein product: CASSRPGLKNTEAFF.

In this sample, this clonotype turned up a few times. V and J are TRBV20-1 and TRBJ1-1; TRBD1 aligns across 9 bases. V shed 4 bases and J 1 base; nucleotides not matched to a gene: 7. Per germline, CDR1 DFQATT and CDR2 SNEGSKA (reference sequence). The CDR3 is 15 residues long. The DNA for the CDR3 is TGCAGTGCTAAATTACAGGGGGCGGCGAACACTGAAGCTTTCTTT. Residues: CSAKLQGAANTEAFF.

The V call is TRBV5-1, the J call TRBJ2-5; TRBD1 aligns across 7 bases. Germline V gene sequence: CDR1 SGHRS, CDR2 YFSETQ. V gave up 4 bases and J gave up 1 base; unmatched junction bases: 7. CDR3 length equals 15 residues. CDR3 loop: CASSPVTGPQETQYF. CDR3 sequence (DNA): TGCGCCAGCAGCCCTGTGACAGGGCCCCAAGAGACCCAGTACTTC. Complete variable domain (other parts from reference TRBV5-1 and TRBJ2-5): KAGVTQTPRYLIKTRGQQVTLSCSPISGHRSVSWYQQTPGQGLQFLFEYFSETQRNKGNFPGRFSGRQFSNSRSEMNVSTLELGDSALYLCASSPVTGPQETQYFGPGTRLLVL.